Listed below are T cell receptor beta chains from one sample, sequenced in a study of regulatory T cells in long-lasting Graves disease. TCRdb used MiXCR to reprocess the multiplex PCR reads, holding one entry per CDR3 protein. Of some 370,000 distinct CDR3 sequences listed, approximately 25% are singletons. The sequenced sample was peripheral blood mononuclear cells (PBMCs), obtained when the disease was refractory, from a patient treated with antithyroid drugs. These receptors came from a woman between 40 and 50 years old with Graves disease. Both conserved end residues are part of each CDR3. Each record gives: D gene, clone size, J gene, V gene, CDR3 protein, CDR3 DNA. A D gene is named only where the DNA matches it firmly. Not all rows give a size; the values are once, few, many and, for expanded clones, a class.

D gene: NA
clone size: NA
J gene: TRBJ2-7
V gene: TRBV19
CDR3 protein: CASSGAPGRTYEQYF
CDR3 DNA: TGTGCCAGTAGTGGGGCGCCGGGACGGACCTACGAGCAGTACTTC

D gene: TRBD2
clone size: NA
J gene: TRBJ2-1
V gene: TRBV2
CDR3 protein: CASSPGTSGIEEQFF
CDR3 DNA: TGTGCCAGCAGTCCCGGGACTAGCGGGATAGAGGAGCAGTTCTTC

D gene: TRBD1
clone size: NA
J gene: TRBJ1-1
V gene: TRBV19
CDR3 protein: CASSTRDRGGTEAFF
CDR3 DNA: TGTGCCAGTAGTACCCGGGACAGGGGTGGCACTGAAGCTTTCTTT

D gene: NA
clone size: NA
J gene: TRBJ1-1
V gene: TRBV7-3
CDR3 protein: CASSLNHWNTEAFF
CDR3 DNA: TGTGCCAGCAGCTTAAATCACTGGAACACTGAAGCTTTCTTT

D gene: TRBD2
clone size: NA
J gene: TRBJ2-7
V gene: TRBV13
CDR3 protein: CASSLGGLAGGPREQYF
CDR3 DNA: TGTGCCAGCAGCTTAGGCGGACTAGCGGGAGGGCCACGCGAGCAGTACTTC

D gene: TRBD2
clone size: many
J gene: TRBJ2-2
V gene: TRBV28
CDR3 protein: CASRLGGAGELFF
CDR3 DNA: TGTGCCAGCAGGCTCGGGGGGGCCGGGGAGCTGTTTTTT

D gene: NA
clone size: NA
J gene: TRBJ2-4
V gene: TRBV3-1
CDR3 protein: CASSHPRDKNIQYF
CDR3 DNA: TGTGCCAGCAGCCACCCTCGGGACAAAAACATTCAGTACTTC

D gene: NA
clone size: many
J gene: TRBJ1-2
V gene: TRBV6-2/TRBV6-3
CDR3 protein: CASSYPQGRGSYGYTF
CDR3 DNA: TGTGCCAGCAGTTACCCCCAGGGGAGGGGCTCCTATGGCTACACCTTC

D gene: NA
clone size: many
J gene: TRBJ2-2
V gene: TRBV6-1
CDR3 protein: CASLARENTGELFF
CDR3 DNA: TGTGCCAGCTTGGCGCGGGAGAACACCGGGGAGCTGTTTTTT

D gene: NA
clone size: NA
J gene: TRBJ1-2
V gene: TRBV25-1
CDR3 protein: CASSAHIPQSNYGYTF
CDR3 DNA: TGTGCCAGCAGTGCTCACATCCCACAGTCTAACTATGGCTACACCTTC

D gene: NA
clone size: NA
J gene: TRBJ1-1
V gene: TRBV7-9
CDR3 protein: CASSLFPGTMNTEAFF
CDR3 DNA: TGTGCCAGCAGCTTATTTCCGGGTACGATGAACACTGAAGCTTTCTTT

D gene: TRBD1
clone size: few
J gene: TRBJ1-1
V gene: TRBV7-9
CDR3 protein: CASSLGVGQGATEAFF
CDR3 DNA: TGTGCCAGCAGCTTAGGGGTAGGACAGGGGGCCACTGAAGCTTTCTTT

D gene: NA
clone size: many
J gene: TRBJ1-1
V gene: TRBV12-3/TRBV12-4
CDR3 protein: CASSFDSGGNTEAFF
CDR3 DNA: TGTGCCAGCAGTTTCGACAGCGGGGGAAACACTGAAGCTTTCTTT

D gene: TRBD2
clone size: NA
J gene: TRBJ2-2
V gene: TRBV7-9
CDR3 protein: CASSARGLEDTGELFF
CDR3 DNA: TGTGCCAGCAGCGCCCGGGGACTAGAGGACACCGGGGAGCTGTTTTTT

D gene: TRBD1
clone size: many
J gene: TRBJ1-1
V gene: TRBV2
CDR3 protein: CASSGLYRGSEAFF
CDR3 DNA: TGTGCCAGCAGTGGTCTCTACAGGGGGAGCGAAGCTTTCTTT

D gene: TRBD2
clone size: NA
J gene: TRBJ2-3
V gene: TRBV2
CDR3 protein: CASTGLRHTDTQYF
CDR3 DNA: TGTGCCAGCACGGGACTAAGGCACACAGATACGCAGTATTTT

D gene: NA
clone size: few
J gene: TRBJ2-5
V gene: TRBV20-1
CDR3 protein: CSGGSQETQYF
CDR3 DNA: TGCAGTGGGGGCAGCCAAGAGACCCAGTACTTC

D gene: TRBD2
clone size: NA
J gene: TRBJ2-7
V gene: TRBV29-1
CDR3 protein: CSGLLDGRYEQYF
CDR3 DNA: TGCAGCGGGCTGTTAGACGGGAGGTACGAGCAGTACTTC

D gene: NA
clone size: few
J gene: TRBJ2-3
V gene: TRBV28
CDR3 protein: CASSQRLRTDTQYF
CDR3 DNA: TGTGCCAGCAGTCAGCGGCTTCGGACAGATACGCAGTATTTT

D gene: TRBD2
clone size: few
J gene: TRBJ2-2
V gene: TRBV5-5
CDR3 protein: CASSSLAGKITGELFF
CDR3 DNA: TGTGCCAGCAGCTCATTAGCGGGAAAGATTACCGGGGAGCTGTTTTTT

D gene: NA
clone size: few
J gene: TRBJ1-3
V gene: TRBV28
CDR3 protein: CASSLAETSAIF
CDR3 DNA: TGTGCCAGCAGTTTAGCGGAAACCTCGGCCATTTTT

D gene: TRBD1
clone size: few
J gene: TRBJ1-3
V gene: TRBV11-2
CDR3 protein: CASSFRQGASGNTIYF
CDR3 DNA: TGTGCCAGCAGCTTCCGACAGGGGGCTTCTGGAAACACCATATATTTT

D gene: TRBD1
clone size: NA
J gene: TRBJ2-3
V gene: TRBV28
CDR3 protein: CASTATGGAADTQYF
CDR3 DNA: TGTGCCAGCACCGCTACAGGGGGCGCCGCAGATACGCAGTATTTT

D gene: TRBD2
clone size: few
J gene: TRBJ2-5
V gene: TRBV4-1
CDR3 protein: CASSQRFGWASGSEETQYF
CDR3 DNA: TGCGCCAGCAGCCAAAGGTTTGGGTGGGCTAGCGGGAGCGAAGAGACCCAGTACTTC

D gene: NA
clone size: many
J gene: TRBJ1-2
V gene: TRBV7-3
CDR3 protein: CASSQGPPLNYGYTF
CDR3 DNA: TGTGCCAGCAGCCAAGGACCTCCCTTAAACTATGGCTACACCTTC

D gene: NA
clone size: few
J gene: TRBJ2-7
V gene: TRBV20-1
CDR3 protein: CSAQRPTGRHEQYF
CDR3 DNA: TGCAGTGCCCAGAGGCCAACAGGGAGACACGAGCAGTACTTC

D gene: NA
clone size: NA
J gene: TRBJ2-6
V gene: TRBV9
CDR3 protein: CASSVVLEFSGANVLTF
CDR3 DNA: TGTGCCAGCAGCGTAGTCTTAGAATTCTCTGGGGCCAACGTCCTGACTTTC

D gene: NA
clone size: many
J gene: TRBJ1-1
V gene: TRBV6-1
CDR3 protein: CASSPPGGLNTEAFF
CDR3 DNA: TGTGCCAGCAGTCCCCCCGGGGGCTTGAACACTGAAGCTTTCTTT

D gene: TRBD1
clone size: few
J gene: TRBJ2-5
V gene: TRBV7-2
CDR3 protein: CASSYRDRGQETQYF
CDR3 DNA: TGTGCCAGCAGCTACCGGGACAGGGGGCAAGAGACCCAGTACTTC

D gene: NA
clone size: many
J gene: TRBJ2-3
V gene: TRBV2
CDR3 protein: CASSDDTQYF
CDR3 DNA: TGTGCCAGCAGTGACGATACGCAGTATTTT

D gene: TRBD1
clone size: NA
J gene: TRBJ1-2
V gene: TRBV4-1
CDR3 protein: CASSHARGAYGYTF
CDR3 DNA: TGCGCCAGCAGCCATGCCAGGGGGGCCTATGGCTACACCTTC

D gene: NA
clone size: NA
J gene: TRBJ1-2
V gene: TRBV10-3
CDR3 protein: CAISESGQTLGGYTF
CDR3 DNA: TGTGCCATCAGTGAGTCCGGACAGACCCTCGGGGGCTACACCTTC

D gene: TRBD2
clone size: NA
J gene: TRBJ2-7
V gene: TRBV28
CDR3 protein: CASSSAGGPISYEQYF
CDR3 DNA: TGTGCCAGCAGTTCCGCGGGAGGGCCGATCTCCTACGAGCAGTACTTC

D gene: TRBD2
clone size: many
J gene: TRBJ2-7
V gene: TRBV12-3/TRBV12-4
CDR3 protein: CASRIAGGSYEQYF
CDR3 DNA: TGTGCCAGCAGAATAGCGGGAGGCTCCTACGAGCAGTACTTC

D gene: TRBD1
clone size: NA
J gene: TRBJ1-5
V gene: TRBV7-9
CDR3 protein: CASSAGTVNQPQHF
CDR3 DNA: TGTGCCAGCAGCGCCGGGACAGTCAATCAGCCCCAGCATTTT

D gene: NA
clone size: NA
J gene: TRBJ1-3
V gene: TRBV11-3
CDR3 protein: CASSLGVFGQRMTGNTIYF
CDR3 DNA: TGTGCCAGCAGCTTGGGAGTTTTCGGGCAGCGAATGACTGGAAACACCATATATTTT

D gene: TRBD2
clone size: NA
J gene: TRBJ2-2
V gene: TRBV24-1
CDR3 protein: CATSDPTTSAGLGELFF
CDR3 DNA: TGTGCCACCAGTGATCCAACAACTAGCGCAGGACTCGGGGAGCTGTTTTTT

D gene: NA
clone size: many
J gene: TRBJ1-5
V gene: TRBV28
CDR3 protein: CASSLMDSNQPQHF
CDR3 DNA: TGTGCCAGCAGTTTAATGGATAGCAATCAGCCCCAGCATTTT

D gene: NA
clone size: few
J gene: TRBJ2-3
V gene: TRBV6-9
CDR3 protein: CASSHSKTGTDTQYF
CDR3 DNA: TGTGCCAGCAGTCATTCCAAGACCGGTACAGATACGCAGTATTTT

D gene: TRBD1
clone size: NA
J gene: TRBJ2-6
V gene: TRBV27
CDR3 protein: CASSLNPGQSNSGANVLTF
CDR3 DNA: TGTGCCAGCAGTTTAAATCCGGGACAGTCAAACTCTGGGGCCAACGTCCTGACTTTC

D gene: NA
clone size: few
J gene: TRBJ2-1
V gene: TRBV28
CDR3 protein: CASSSILVSYNEQFF
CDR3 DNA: TGTGCCAGCAGTTCGATTCTAGTCTCCTACAATGAGCAGTTCTTC

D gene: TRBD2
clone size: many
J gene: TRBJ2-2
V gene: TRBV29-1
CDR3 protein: CSVDAGDPGTGELFF
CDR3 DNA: TGCAGCGTTGATGCGGGGGACCCGGGCACCGGGGAGCTGTTTTTT

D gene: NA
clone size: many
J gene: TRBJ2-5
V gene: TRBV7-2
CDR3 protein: CASSLVPIGRETQYF
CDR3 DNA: TGTGCCAGCAGCTTAGTACCTATAGGGAGGGAGACCCAGTACTTC

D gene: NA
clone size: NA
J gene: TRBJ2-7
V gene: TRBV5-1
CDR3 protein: CASSFAGTHEQYF
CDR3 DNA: TGCGCCAGCAGCTTTGCAGGGACCCACGAGCAGTACTTC

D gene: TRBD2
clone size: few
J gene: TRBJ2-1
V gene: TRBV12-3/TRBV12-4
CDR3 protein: CASSPRTSGVYNEQFF
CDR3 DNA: TGTGCCAGCAGTCCGAGGACTAGCGGGGTCTACAATGAGCAGTTCTTC

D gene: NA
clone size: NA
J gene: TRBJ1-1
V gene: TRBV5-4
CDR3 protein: CASSLQPNTEAFF
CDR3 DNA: TGTGCCAGCAGCTTGCAACCGAACACTGAAGCTTTCTTT